This entry features one TCR beta chain sequence. The V and J ends lost 8 bases and 2 bases, in that order; junction bases with no gene match: 2. This CDR3 has 12 amino acids. Germline lookup yields CDR1 ENHRY and CDR2 SYGVKD. Participants, roughly 18 to 100 years old, spanned 25 or so US areas. The source of the sample is a study of blood T cell repertoires in COVID-19. Study context: T cells, B-cell-depleted T cells, or PBMCs supplied cDNA or gDNA.

Profiled with immunoSEQ multiplex PCR; TCRdb holds only in-frame clones, not every one. In the table there are 130,000 to 150,000 clones, roughly 90% of which are singletons. Sequences were obtained from PBMCs or T cells enriched from blood (not recorded which). The clonotype comes from a woman under 40 with acute COVID-19. The chain links TRBV10-3 to TRBJ1-2; 7 nucleotides match TRBD1. The DNA for the CDR3 is TGTGCCATCGACAGGGAAAACTATGGCTACACCTTC. It yields the protein CAIDRENYGYTF.